The TCR beta chain under discussion was sequenced for a study of shared clonotypes between healthy human individuals. Study overall: Participating donors consisted of a couple of women and three men aged 18 to 49. General observations from the study: In contrast to clonotypes shared by all four donors, non-shared clonotypes had lower generation probabilities. Sharing across a few donors was seen in around 5.1% of naive CD4 clonotypes.

TCRdb's copy holds only in-frame clones and misses some; the assay was immunoSEQ multiplex PCR. The sample carries 2 million to 2.5 million clones, more than 90% recorded once. Both subsets, CD45RA+ naive and CD45RA-negative memory, were split from the CD4+ cells. To note about this clone: Its target is not known.

Sequences were obtained from naive CD4+ T cells sorted from blood. The sample's subset: CD45RA+ positively selected. This TCR was sampled from a man between 18 and 29 years old in good health.

The CDR3 region is CASSPQGRTDTQYF. The CDR3 DNA reads as TGTGCCAGCAGCCCCCAGGGACGCACAGATACGCAGTATTTT. The gene calls are TRBV7-8 and TRBJ2-3; either TRBD1 or TRBD2 may supply D (5 bases each). This CDR3 has 14 amino acids. Trimming took 5 bases from V and 1 from J, leaving 10 bases between them. Germline V CDR1 and CDR2: SGHVS, FQNEAQ.